The 25 T cell receptor beta chains below were found in one sample sequenced in a study of blood T cell repertoires in COVID-19. Libraries were prepared by immunoSEQ multiplex PCR; TCRdb keeps only in-frame clonotypes and omits some of them. The table has about 210,000 clones, 65% to 90% seen once; the top ten hold approximately 10%. Input material: peripheral blood. The receptors come from a man over 45 with active or convalescent COVID-19.

The rearrangement uses TRBV21-1 and TRBJ1-4. TRBV21-1 is flagged as a pseudogene. The CDR3 is made up of 13 amino acids. CDR3 loop: CASSKHEPRGLFF. The CDR3 DNA reads TGTGCCAGCAGCAAACATGAGCCGCGGGGACTGTTTTTT.

In nucleotides, the CDR3 is TGTGCCACCAGTGACCGATACAGGGGGCTGCGACAGTTCTTC. It translates to CATSDRYRGLRQFF. The J gene is TRBJ2-1, the V gene TRBV24-1, with TRBD1 identical over 9 bases. This CDR3 region has 14 residues. Trimming took 4 bases from V and 13 from J; bases not matched to a gene: 10. Germline V CDR1 and CDR2: KGHDR, SFDVKD.

V and J are TRBV19 and TRBJ1-6, with unresolved D. The V end was cut by 5 bases, the J end by 2 bases, with 4 bases between. The CDR3 spans 13 residues. Germline V gene lookup returns CDR1 LNHDA and CDR2 SQIVND (reference sequence). This CDR3 reads CASSETYNSPLHF. The CDR3 region has the DNA TGTGCCAGTAGTGAGACCTATAATTCACCCCTCCACTTT.

This chain uses TRBV2 with TRBJ1-6, with a tentative D call TRBD1 (5 bases). V was cut by 4 bases and J by 2 bases, with 12 bases left in between. The CDR3 extends over 16 amino acids. Looked up from germline, CDR1 is SNHLY and CDR2 is FYNNEI. The CDR3 nucleotides read TGTGCCAGCAGTGTACGATCAGGGACCTATAATTCACCCCTCCACTTT. Protein: CASSVRSGTYNSPLHF.

CDR3 sequence (DNA): TGTGCCATCAGTGAAGTCCAGACAGCCGTCTATGGCTACACCTTC. Its translation is CAISEVQTAVYGYTF. The chain couples TRBV10-3 to TRBJ1-2, with a tentative D call TRBD1 (5 bases). V was cut by 3 bases and J by 4 bases, with 15 bases left in between. This CDR3 region has 15 residues. Germline CDR1 ENHRY, CDR2 SYGVKD.

This clone was found a few times. The V and J genes are TRBV15 and TRBJ1-5; unclear D gene. Germline V gene lookup returns CDR1 LNHNV and CDR2 YYDKDF (reference sequence). V shed 1 base and J shed 2 bases, with 9 bases lying between them. The CDR3 runs to 15 residues. CDR3 coding DNA: TGTGCCACCAGCAGAGGTTACGGGGGCAATCAGCCCCAGCATTTT. This encodes CATSRGYGGNQPQHF.

The chain joins TRBV28 to TRBJ2-7; 9 positions agree with TRBD1. Germline CDR1 reads MDHEN; CDR2 reads SYDVKM. The V segment lost 5 bases and the J segment 0 bases; nucleotides outside the gene matches: 5. This CDR3 has 15 amino acids. Here the CDR3 DNA reads TGTGCCAGCAGTCCCCCGGGACAGGGCTCCTACGAGCAGTACGTC. Protein sequence: CASSPPGQGSYEQYV.

V and J are TRBV27 and TRBJ1-2; the D gene is possibly TRBD1 (6 bases). The CDR3 is 13 amino acids. Deletions cut 4 bases from V and 2 bases from J, with 8 bases between. Germline V gene data show CDR1 as MNHEY and CDR2 as SMNVEV (reference sequence). The chain's CDR3 is CASSYGQNYGYTF. In DNA, the CDR3 is TGTGCCAGCAGTTACGGACAGAACTATGGCTACACCTTC.

Only a few counts were recorded for this clone. V gene TRBV21-1 combines with J gene TRBJ1-4. TRBV21-1 is flagged as a pseudogene. The CDR3 is 11 residues long. CDR3 nucleotide sequence: TGTGCCAGCAGCAACCGGGGAAAACTGTTTTTT. It codes for CASSNRGKLFF.

DNA for the CDR3: TGCGCCAGCAGGGGACAGGGGGACACTGAAGCTTTCTTT. Translated: CASRGQGDTEAFF. V is TRBV5-1 and J is TRBJ1-1; TRBD1 aligns across 11 bases. CDR1 is SGHRS, CDR2 YFSETQ, per germline. Trimming removed 5 bases from V and 3 bases from J; junction bases left unmatched: 0. The CDR3 is made up of 13 amino acids.

This clone was counted a few times. The chain couples TRBV28 to TRBJ2-2; 12 nucleotides agree with TRBD2. Unmatched junction bases numbered 7, after V lost 6 bases and J lost 5 bases. Germline loops: CDR1 MDHEN, CDR2 SYDVKM. The CDR3 consists of 16 residues. This CDR3 reads CASRLRLAGDTGELFF. Here the CDR3 DNA reads TGTGCCAGCAGGCTTAGACTAGCGGGAGATACCGGGGAGCTGTTTTTT.

The chain combines TRBV15 with TRBJ2-1; 8 bases are shared with TRBD2. Trimming removed 2 bases from V and 0 bases from J; junction bases left unmatched: 3. The CDR3 consists of 16 residues. Germline V CDR1 and CDR2: LNHNV, YYDKDF (reference sequence). The DNA of the CDR3 is TGTGCCACCAGCAGAAGAAGCGGGAGCTCCTACAATGAGCAGTTCTTC. Encoded protein: CATSRRSGSSYNEQFF.

The chain is built from TRBV5-6 and TRBJ2-7; 7 positions agree with TRBD2. The CDR3 sequence is 15 residues long. The J segment lost 2 bases and the V segment lost 0 bases, leaving 5 bases of the junction unmatched. Germline V lookup: CDR1 SGHDT, CDR2 YYEEEE. The CDR3 sequence is CASSLDKRGPYEQYV. The DNA of the CDR3 is TGTGCCAGCAGCTTGGATAAGCGGGGCCCCTACGAGCAGTACGTC.

The rearrangement links TRBV19 to TRBJ2-1; a weak D match, TRBD2 (5 bases). Deletions cut 1 base from V and 4 bases from J, with 17 bases between. The CDR3 consists of 17 residues. Germline CDR1 and CDR2: LNHDA and SQIVND (reference sequence). Here the CDR3 reads CASSIARLRDRYNEQFF. CDR3 in DNA: TGTGCCAGTAGTATAGCGCGCCTCCGGGATAGGTACAATGAGCAGTTCTTC.

The chain combines TRBV10-3 with TRBJ2-1; D possibly corresponds to TRBD2 (6 bases). CDR3 length: 14 residues. Trimming pared 10 bases from V and 5 bases from J, leaving 18 bases between. The germline CDR1 and CDR2 sequences are ENHRY and SYGVKD. CDR3 residues: CATGPPGLHNEQFF. Here the CDR3 DNA reads TGTGCCACCGGACCCCCGGGACTCCACAATGAGCAGTTCTTC.

This chain links TRBV28 with TRBJ2-5, with a possible D match to TRBD2 (6 bases). The germline V gene encodes CDR1 MDHEN and CDR2 SYDVKM. The CDR3 consists of 13 residues. The germline V and J ends were trimmed by 7 bases and 2 bases, with 11 bases remaining between them. CDR3 coding DNA: TGTGCCAGCACCTGGGGGGTTCAAGAGACCCAGTACTTC. Its translation: CASTWGVQETQYF.

The CDR3 sequence: CASSYRAGPYEQYV. The CDR3, as DNA: TGTGCCAGCAGTTACCGGGCGGGACCCTACGAGCAGTACGTC. The chain is built from TRBV6-2 or TRBV6-3 and TRBJ2-7; D is perhaps TRBD2 (6 bases). V shed 2 bases and J shed 2 bases, with 10 bases lying between them. CDR1 is MNHEY, CDR2 SVGEGT, per germline. CDR3 size: 14 residues.

This clone appeared once. V gene TRBV4-3 combines with J gene TRBJ1-4, with unresolved D. Trimming stripped 3 bases from V and 5 bases from J, with 13 bases between. The V gene's germline CDR1 is LGHNA and CDR2 YSLEER. CDR3 size: 15 residues. This CDR3 reads CASSQSAAANEKLFF. For the CDR3, the DNA is TGCGCCAGCAGCCAGTCTGCAGCGGCGAATGAAAAACTGTTTTTT.

The gene calls are TRBV18 and TRBJ1-1, with TRBD1 matching over 9 bases. With V trimmed by 10 bases and J by 2 bases, 5 bases remained unmatched. The V gene's germline CDR1 is KGHSH and CDR2 LQKENI. This CDR3 region has 13 residues. The CDR3 loop reads CATKQGANTEAFF. The CDR3 bases are TGTGCCACCAAACAGGGGGCCAACACTGAAGCTTTCTTT.

Comments on this clone: Within the sample, other DNA sequences also encode this same CDR3. The chain employs TRBV2 and TRBJ2-1; maybe TRBD1 (5 bases). The germline V and J ends were trimmed by 2 bases and 4 bases, with 6 bases remaining between them. CDR3 length equals 13 residues. The germline CDR1 and CDR2 sequences are SNHLY and FYNNEI. The CDR3 DNA reads as TGTGCCAGCAGTGAAAGGGGTTACAATGAGCAGTTCTTC. Translating gives CASSERGYNEQFF.

The rearrangement links TRBV5-1 to TRBJ2-2, with 10 bases aligning to TRBD2. V lost 2 bases, J lost 4 bases, and 2 bases stayed unmatched. Per the germline V gene, CDR1 is SGHRS and CDR2 is YFSETQ. The CDR3 spans 15 residues. CDR3 in amino acids: CASSFTSGVTGELFF. The CDR3 nucleotides are TGCGCCAGCAGCTTTACTAGCGGGGTCACCGGGGAGCTGTTTTTT.

This CDR3 is CASSLELAGRGWETQYF. For the CDR3, the DNA is TGCGCCAGCAGCTTGGAACTAGCGGGACGTGGATGGGAGACCCAGTACTTC. This chain joins TRBV5-1 and TRBJ2-5, with 10 bases lining up with TRBD2. The length of the CDR3 is 17 residues. Trimming took 0 bases from V and 5 from J; bases not matched to a gene: 10. Germline V gene lookup returns CDR1 SGHRS and CDR2 YFSETQ.

The chain carries TRBV4-1 and TRBJ1-6; the D is unclear. Between the trimmed V and J ends, which lost 0 bases and 7 bases, there was a span of 13 bases. Germline V gene data show CDR1 as MGHRA and CDR2 as YSYEKL. The CDR3 is 16 amino acids. CDR3 in amino acids: CASSQERDGPNSPLHF. The CDR3 DNA is TGCGCCAGCAGCCAAGAGAGAGATGGGCCGAATTCACCCCTCCACTTT.

J is TRBJ2-7 and V is TRBV19, with D possibly being TRBD2 (5 bases). Trimming cost V 6 bases and J 1 base, with 10 bases left between them. This CDR3 has 13 amino acids. The germline V gene has CDR1 LNHDA and CDR2 SQIVND (reference sequence). In DNA, the CDR3 is TGTGCCAGTAGGGCCTCGGGATCCTACGAGCAGTACTTC. This gives the protein CASRASGSYEQYF.

The chain joins TRBV10-3 to TRBJ1-2, with a weak D call TRBD1 (6 bases). The CDR3 has 12 residues. Germline CDR1 is ENHRY and CDR2 is SYGVKD. The ends were cut back, 7 bases at V and 4 bases at J, with 10 bases in the middle. The chain's CDR3 is CAINREGYGYTF. CDR3 nucleotide sequence: TGTGCCATCAACAGGGAGGGCTATGGCTACACCTTC.